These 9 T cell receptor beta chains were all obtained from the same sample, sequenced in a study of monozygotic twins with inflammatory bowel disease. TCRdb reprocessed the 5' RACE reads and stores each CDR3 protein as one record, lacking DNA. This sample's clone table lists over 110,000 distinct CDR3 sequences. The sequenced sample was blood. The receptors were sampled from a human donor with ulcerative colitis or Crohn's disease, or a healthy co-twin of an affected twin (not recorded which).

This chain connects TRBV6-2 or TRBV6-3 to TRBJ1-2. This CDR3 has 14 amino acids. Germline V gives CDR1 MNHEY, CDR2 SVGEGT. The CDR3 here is CASTMSRTLYGYTF.

CDR3 residues: CASSSSDVRNQPQHF. The chain couples TRBV7-2 to TRBJ1-5. The CDR3 contains 15 residues. Germline CDR1 is SGHTA and CDR2 is FQGNSA.

CDR3 in amino acids: CASSEWGRTATNSGANVLTF. The rearrangement uses TRBV25-1 and TRBJ2-6; the TRBD1 assignment by TCRdb is unverifiable without DNA. This CDR3 contains 20 residues. Germline lookup yields CDR1 MGHDK and CDR2 SYGVNS.

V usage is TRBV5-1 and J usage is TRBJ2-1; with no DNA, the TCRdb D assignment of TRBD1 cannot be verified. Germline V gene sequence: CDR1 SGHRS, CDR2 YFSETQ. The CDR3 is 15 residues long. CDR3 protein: CASSLPAGASNEQFF.

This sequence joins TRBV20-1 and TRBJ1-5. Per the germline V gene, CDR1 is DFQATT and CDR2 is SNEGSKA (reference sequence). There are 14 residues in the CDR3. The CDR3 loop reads CSAWGEVRNQPQHF.

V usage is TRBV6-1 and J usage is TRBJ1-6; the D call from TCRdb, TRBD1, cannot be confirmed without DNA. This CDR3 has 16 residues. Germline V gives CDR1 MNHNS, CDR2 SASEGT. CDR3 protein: CASRKGGQGKTSPLHF.

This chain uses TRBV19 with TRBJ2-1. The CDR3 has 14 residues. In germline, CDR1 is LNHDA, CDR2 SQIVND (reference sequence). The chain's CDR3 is CASNRGGSYNEQFF.

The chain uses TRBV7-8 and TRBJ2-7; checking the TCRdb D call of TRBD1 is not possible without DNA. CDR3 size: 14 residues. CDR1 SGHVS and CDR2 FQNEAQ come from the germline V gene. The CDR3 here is CASSVRDRDYEQYF.

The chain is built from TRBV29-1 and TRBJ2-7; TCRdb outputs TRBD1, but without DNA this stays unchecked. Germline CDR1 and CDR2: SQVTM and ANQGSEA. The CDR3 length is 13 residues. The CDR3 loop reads CSALDRVTYEQYF.